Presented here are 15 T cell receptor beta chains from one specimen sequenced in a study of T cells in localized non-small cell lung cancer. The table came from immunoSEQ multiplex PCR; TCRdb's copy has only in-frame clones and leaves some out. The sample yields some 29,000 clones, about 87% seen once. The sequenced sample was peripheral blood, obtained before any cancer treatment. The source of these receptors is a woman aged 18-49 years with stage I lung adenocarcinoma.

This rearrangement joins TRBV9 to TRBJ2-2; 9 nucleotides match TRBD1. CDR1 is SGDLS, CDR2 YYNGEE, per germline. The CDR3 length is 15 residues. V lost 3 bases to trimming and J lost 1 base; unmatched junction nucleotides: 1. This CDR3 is CASSGDRENTGELFF. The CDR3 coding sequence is TGTGCCAGCAGCGGGGACAGGGAGAACACCGGGGAGCTGTTTTTT.

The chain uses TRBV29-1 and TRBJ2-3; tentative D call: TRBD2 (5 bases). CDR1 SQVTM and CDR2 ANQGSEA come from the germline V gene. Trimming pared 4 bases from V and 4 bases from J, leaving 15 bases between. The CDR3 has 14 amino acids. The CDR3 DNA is TGCAGCGTTGTGGACTCACCGCGGCCAGATACGCAGTATTTT. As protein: CSVVDSPRPDTQYF.

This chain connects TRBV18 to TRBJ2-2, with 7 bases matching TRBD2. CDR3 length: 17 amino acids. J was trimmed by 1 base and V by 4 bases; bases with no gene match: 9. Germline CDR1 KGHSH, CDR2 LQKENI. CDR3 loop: CASSLRLTSENTGELFF. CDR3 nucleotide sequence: TGTGCCAGCTCACTTAGACTCACTAGCGAGAACACCGGGGAGCTGTTTTTT.

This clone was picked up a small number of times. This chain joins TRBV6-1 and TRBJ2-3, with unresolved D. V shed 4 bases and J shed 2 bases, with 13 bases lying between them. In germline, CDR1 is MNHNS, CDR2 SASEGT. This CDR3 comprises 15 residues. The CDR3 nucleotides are TGTGCCAGCAGTGCCTACGTCGGTTCCACAGATACGCAGTATTTT. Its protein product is CASSAYVGSTDTQYF.

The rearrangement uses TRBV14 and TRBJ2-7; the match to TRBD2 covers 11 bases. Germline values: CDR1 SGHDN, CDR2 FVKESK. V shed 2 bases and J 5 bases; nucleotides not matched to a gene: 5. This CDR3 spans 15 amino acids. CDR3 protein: CASSQQIAGGHEQYF. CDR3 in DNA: TGTGCCAGCAGCCAACAAATAGCGGGAGGGCACGAGCAGTACTTC. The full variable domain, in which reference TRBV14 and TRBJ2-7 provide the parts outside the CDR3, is EAGVTQFPSHSVIEKGQTVTLRCDPISGHDNLYWYRRVMGKEIKFLLHFVKESKQDESGMPNNRFLAERTGGTYSTLKVQPAELEDSGVYFCASSQQIAGGHEQYFGPGTRLTVT.

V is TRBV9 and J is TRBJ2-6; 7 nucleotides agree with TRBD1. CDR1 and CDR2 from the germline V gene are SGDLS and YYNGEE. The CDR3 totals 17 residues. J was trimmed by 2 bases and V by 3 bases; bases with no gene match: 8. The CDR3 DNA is TGTGCCAGCAGCGCTTACTCCGGGACAGCTGGGGCCAACGTCCTGACTTTC. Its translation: CASSAYSGTAGANVLTF.

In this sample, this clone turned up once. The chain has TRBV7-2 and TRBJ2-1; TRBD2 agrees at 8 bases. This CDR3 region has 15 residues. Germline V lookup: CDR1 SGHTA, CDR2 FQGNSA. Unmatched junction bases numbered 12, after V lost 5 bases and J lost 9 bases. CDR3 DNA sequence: TGTGCCAGCAGCGTAACTAGCGGTCAGGCGAGTGAGCAGTTCTTC. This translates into CASSVTSGQASEQFF.

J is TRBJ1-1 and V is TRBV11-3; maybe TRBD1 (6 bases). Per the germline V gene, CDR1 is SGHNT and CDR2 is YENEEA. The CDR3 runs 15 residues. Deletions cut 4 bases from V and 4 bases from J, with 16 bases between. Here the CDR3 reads CASSSLGGEGTEAFF. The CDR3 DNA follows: TGTGCCAGCAGCTCCTTAGGGGGGGAGGGCACTGAAGCTTTCTTT.

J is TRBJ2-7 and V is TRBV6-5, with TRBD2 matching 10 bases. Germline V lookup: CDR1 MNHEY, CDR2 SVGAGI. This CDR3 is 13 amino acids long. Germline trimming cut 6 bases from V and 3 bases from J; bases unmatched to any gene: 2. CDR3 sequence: CASSWTSGYEQYF. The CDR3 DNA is TGTGCCAGCAGCTGGACTAGCGGCTACGAGCAGTACTTC.

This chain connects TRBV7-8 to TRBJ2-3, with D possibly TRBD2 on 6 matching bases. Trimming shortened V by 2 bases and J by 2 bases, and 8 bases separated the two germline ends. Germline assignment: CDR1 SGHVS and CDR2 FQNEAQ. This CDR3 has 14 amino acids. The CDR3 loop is CASSLRRDTDTQYF. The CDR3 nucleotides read TGTGCCAGCAGCTTAAGGAGGGACACAGATACGCAGTATTTT.

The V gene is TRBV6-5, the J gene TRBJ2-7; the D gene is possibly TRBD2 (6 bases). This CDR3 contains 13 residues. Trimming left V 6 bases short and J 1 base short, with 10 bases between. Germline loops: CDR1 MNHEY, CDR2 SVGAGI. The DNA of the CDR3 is TGTGCCAGCAGGAACGGGAGATCCTACGAGCAGTACTTC. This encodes CASRNGRSYEQYF.

CDR3 in amino acids: CASSPVPGGPTEAFF. The CDR3 nucleotides are TGTGCCAGCTCACCTGTTCCCGGCGGTCCCACTGAAGCTTTCTTT. The V and J genes are TRBV18 and TRBJ1-1; D gene uncertain. The germline CDR1 and CDR2 sequences are KGHSH and LQKENI. The germline V and J ends were trimmed by 3 bases and 4 bases, with 15 bases remaining between them. The length of the CDR3 is 15 residues.

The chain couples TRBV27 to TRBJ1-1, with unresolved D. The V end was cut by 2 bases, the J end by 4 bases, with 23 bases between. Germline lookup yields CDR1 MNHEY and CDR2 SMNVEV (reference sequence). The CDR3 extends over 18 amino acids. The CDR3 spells CASSLVVRRGYVFTEAFF. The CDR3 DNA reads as TGTGCCAGCAGTTTAGTTGTTAGGCGGGGATATGTGTTCACTGAAGCTTTCTTT.

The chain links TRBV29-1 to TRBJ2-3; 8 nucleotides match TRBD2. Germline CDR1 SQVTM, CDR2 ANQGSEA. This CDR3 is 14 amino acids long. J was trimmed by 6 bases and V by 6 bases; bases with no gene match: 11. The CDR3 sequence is CSVGTLSGKDTQYF. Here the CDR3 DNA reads TGCAGCGTGGGGACCCTTAGCGGGAAGGATACGCAGTATTTT.

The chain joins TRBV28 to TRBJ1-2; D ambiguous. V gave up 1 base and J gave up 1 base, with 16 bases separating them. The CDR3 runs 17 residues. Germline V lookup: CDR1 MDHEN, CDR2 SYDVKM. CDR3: CASSLFYRVQDNYGYTF. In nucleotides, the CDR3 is TGTGCCAGCAGTTTATTCTATAGGGTACAAGATAACTATGGCTACACCTTC.